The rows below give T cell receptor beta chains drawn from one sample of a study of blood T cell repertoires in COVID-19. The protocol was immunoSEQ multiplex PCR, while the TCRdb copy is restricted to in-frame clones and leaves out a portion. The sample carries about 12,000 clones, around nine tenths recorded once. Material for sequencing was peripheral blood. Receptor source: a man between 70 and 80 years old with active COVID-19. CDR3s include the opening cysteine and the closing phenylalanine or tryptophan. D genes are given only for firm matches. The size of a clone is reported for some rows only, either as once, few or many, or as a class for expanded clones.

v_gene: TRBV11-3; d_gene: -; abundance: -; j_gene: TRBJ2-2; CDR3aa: CASSPGDLGSTGELFF; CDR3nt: TGTGCCAGCAGCCCAGGGGATTTGGGTTCCACCGGGGAGCTGTTTTTT
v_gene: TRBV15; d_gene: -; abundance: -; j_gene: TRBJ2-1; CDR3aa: CATSEWGGRYNEQFF; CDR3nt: TGTGCCACCAGCGAGTGGGGGGGGCGCTACAATGAGCAGTTCTTC
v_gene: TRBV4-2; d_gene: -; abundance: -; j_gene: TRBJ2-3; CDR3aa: CASSQGRQGDTQYF; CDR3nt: TGTGCCAGCAGCCAAGGCCGGCAGGGAGATACGCAGTATTTT
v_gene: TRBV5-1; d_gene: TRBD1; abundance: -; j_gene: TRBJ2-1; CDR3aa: CASTLGQGSYNEQFF; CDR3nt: TGCGCCAGCACCCTTGGACAGGGATCCTACAATGAGCAGTTCTTC
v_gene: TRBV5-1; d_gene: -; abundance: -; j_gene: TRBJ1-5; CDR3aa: CASSLGSGGGNQPQHF; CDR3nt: TGCGCCAGCAGCTTGGGTTCCGGGGGAGGCAATCAGCCCCAGCATTTT
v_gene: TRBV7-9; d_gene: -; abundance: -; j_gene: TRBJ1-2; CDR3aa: CASSLVSGELDGYTF; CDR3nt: TGTGCCAGCAGCTTAGTTTCAGGGGAATTGGATGGCTACACCTTC
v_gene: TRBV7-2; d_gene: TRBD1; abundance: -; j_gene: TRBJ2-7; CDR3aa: CASSFYRQGGYEQYF; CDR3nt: TGTGCCAGCAGCTTTTATAGACAGGGCGGTTATGAGCAGTACTTC
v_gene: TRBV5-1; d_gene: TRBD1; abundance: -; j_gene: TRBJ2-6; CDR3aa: CASSLQTGAGANVLTF; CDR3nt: TGCGCCAGCAGCTTGCAAACAGGGGCTGGGGCCAACGTCCTGACTTTC
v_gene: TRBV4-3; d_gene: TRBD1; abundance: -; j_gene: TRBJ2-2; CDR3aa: CASSQVLGGTGFTGELFF; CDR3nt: TGCGCCAGCAGCCAAGTTCTCGGCGGGACAGGGTTTACCGGGGAGCTGTTTTTT
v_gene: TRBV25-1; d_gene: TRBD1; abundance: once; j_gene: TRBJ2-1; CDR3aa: CASSADRGQVSHEQFF; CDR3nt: TGTGCCAGCAGTGCTGACAGGGGGCAGGTATCCCATGAGCAGTTCTTC
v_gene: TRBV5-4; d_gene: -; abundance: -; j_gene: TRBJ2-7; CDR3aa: CASSTPQGPLREQYF; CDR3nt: TGTGCCAGCAGCACCCCACAGGGACCTCTACGCGAGCAGTACTTC
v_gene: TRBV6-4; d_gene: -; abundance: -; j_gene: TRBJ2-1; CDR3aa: CASSASPGNGEQFF; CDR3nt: TGTGCCAGCAGTGCCTCCCCCGGGAACGGTGAGCAGTTCTTC
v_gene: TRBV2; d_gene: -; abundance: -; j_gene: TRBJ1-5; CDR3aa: CASSDGRGDNQPQHF; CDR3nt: TGTGCCAGCAGTGACGGCAGGGGAGACAATCAGCCCCAGCATTTT
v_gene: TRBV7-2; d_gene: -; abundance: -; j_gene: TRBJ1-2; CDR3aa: CASSLNMGGGYTF; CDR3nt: TGTGCCAGCAGCTTGAATATGGGAGGAGGCTACACCTTC